A selection of T cell receptor beta chains follows, all from one sample in a study of glioma-infiltrating T cells. TCRdb re-called the multiplex PCR reads with MiXCR, one entry per CDR3 protein. The repertoire has more than 300,000 distinct CDR3 sequences, around 38% of them found once; the top ten carry around 12%. Sequenced sample: glioma tissue, nonneoplastic brain tissue, or PBMCs (not recorded which). The receptors shown here come from a human donor with low-grade glioma or glioblastoma, undergoing nonglioma brain surgery, or in good health (not recorded which). CDR3s include the opening cysteine and the closing phenylalanine or tryptophan. The D gene is left open where the match is weak. Only part of the rows carry a size: once, few, many, or a class if the clone is expanded.

size,V,D,J,DNA,CDR3
few,TRBV24-1,-,TRBJ2-5,TGTGCCACCAGTGGAGGGTACCAAGAGACCCAGTACTTC,CATSGGYQETQYF
many,TRBV6-1,-,TRBJ2-4,TGTGCCAGCAGTGAACCAGGATTAGCCAAAAACATTCAGTACTTC,CASSEPGLAKNIQYF
-,TRBV6-1,-,TRBJ2-1,TGTGCCAGCGACAGGTCCTCTTACAATGAGCAGTTCTTC,CASDRSSYNEQFF
few,TRBV7-2,TRBD1,TRBJ1-2,TGTGCCAGCAGACCAGGGGGACAGGGAGGAGGAGATGATGGCTACACCTTC,CASRPGGQGGGDDGYTF
-,TRBV6-2/TRBV6-3,TRBD1,TRBJ2-5,TGTGCCAGCAGTTACTCTTTTGTTGCGACGACAGGGGGCGAGACCCAGTACTTC,CASSYSFVATTGGETQYF
-,TRBV29-1,-,TRBJ1-2,TGCAGCGTTGAAGTTGGACCTGGGGGCTACACCTTC,CSVEVGPGGYTF
many,TRBV28,TRBD2,TRBJ2-1,TGTGCCAGCAGGCTAGCGGGAGTCACCTACAATGAGCAGTTCTTC,CASRLAGVTYNEQFF
many,TRBV7-2,-,TRBJ1-1,TGTGCCAGCAGCTTGCAGGGTATGAACACTGAAGCTTTCTTT,CASSLQGMNTEAFF
-,TRBV4-3,-,TRBJ2-3,TGCGCCAGCAGCTCTACTCGGGTGAGATCCGATACGCAGTATTTT,CASSSTRVRSDTQYF
many,TRBV27,-,TRBJ1-3,TGTGCCAGCAGTTCTAGGGCCTCTGGAAACACCATATATTTT,CASSSRASGNTIYF
few,TRBV3-1,TRBD2,TRBJ2-1,TGTGCCAGCAGCCAAGGACTAGCGGGGCTGGATGAGCAGTTCTTC,CASSQGLAGLDEQFF
many,TRBV28,-,TRBJ2-1,TGTGCCAGCAGTTTGAACAGGGCGGTTCAGTTCTTC,CASSLNRAVQFF
-,TRBV6-2/TRBV6-3,-,TRBJ2-1,TGTGCCAGCAGTTACTCAGGGGCCGGTCGTCCCAATGAGCAGTTCTTC,CASSYSGAGRPNEQFF
many,TRBV7-2,TRBD2,TRBJ2-3,TGTGCCAGCAGCTTAAGCTCAGCGGGAGCCCCAGATACGCAGTATTTT,CASSLSSAGAPDTQYF
few,TRBV27,TRBD1,TRBJ1-5,TGTGCCAGCAGTTCCATACACCCCTGGACAGGCCCCCAGCCCCAGCATTTT,CASSSIHPWTGPQPQHF
many,TRBV20-1,-,TRBJ2-7,TGCAGTGCTAAAAACGGCGGGACAGTCTACGAGCAGTACTTC,CSAKNGGTVYEQYF
-,TRBV7-2,-,TRBJ1-2,TGTGCCGGCAGTACAGAAATTAACTATGGCTACACCTTC,CAGSTEINYGYTF
few,TRBV7-3,-,TRBJ1-1,TGTGCCAGCAGCTTAAGCGGCAGGGACACTGAAGCTTTCTTT,CASSLSGRDTEAFF
many,TRBV6-2/TRBV6-3,-,TRBJ2-2,TGTGCCACCACTCAGGGTCCAATCGGGGAGCTGTTTTTT,CATTQGPIGELFF
-,TRBV5-1,-,TRBJ1-2,TGCGCCAGCAGTTCATACCCTAACTATGGCTACACCTTC,CASSSYPNYGYTF
few,TRBV28,TRBD1,TRBJ2-5,TGTGCCAGCAACGCCGTGGGGACAGCTCAAGAGACCCAGTACTTC,CASNAVGTAQETQYF
-,TRBV20-1,TRBD2,TRBJ2-1,TGCAGTGCTAAAAGCGGGAATCCTGAGCAGTTCTTC,CSAKSGNPEQFF
-,TRBV11-2,-,TRBJ1-1,TGTGCCAGCATCTTATTGGTCACCGAAGCTTTCTTT,CASILLVTEAFF
few,TRBV19,-,TRBJ1-1,TGTGCCAGTAGTCTGCCCGGTCGTAGCTTT,CASSLPGRSF
-,TRBV28,-,TRBJ2-5,TGTGCCAGCAGTTTAGTCGTTGGGACCCAAGAGACCCAGTACTTC,CASSLVVGTQETQYF
-,TRBV2,TRBD1,TRBJ1-1,TGTGCCAGCAGTGATCTGCGGCCCCAGGGGGGGTTTGACACTGAAGCTTTCTTT,CASSDLRPQGGFDTEAFF
many,TRBV27,TRBD1,TRBJ2-2,TGTGCCAGCAGTTTACAGGGGGACACCGGGGAGCTGTTTTTT,CASSLQGDTGELFF
few,TRBV6-6,TRBD1,TRBJ1-1,TGTGCCAGCAGTTACAGACAGGGTCACACTGAAGCTTTCTTT,CASSYRQGHTEAFF
-,TRBV7-2,-,TRBJ1-1,TGTGCCAGCAGCCTAAGTTTTTGGCAGGGGAACACTGAAGCTTTCTTT,CASSLSFWQGNTEAFF
many,TRBV6-2/TRBV6-3,TRBD1,TRBJ1-1,TGTGCCAGCAGGAAACGGGACAGGGGTTACGTGAACACTGAAGCTTTCTTT,CASRKRDRGYVNTEAFF
once,TRBV19,-,TRBJ2-5,TGTGCCAGTAGTACTTTAGTCGGGGAGACCCAGTACTTC,CASSTLVGETQYF
few,TRBV28,TRBD1,TRBJ2-2,TGTGCCAGCAGTTCGGGACAGTCGCCCGGGGAGCTGTTTTTT,CASSSGQSPGELFF
many,TRBV6-2/TRBV6-3,-,TRBJ2-1,TGTGCCAGCAGTCTTCGGCCAACAGGACCCGGGGGAAATGAGCAGTTCTTC,CASSLRPTGPGGNEQFF
-,TRBV27,-,TRBJ2-7,TGTGCCAGCAGTTTTTCGGGGGACTCCTACGAGCAGTACTTC,CASSFSGDSYEQYF
-,TRBV7-9,-,TRBJ1-3,TGTGCCAGCAGCTTAGCAGGCGGCTCTGGAAACACCATATATTTT,CASSLAGGSGNTIYF
-,TRBV3-1,TRBD1,TRBJ2-1,TGTGCCAGCAGCCAAAGATGGGGACAGGGGATTTTGAATGAGCAGTTCTTC,CASSQRWGQGILNEQFF
-,TRBV10-3,-,TRBJ2-7,TGTGCCATCAGTGCTCTGGGTGGGGCACGCTACGAGCAGTACTTC,CAISALGGARYEQYF
many,TRBV20-1,-,TRBJ2-7,TGCAGTGCTAGAGATACCAGGGGCGACGAGCAGTACTTC,CSARDTRGDEQYF
-,TRBV9,-,TRBJ2-3,TGTGCCAGCAGCGTAGATGGAGATACGCAGTATTTT,CASSVDGDTQYF
-,TRBV3-1,-,TRBJ1-1,TGTGCCAGCAGCCCCAAGAGGAAAATGTATACTGAAGCTTTCTTT,CASSPKRKMYTEAFF